The clone carrying this TCR beta chain was recorded only once. These data belong to a study of T cell changes during pregnancy in multiple sclerosis. TCRdb's copy holds only in-frame clones and misses some; the assay was immunoSEQ multiplex PCR. The sample shows about 80,000 clones, about 92% of them seen only once. Germline-derived CDR1 and CDR2 are MGHRA and YSYEKL. The CDR3 loop spans 17 amino acids. V trimming: 1 base; J trimming: 6 bases; junction bases outside the gene matches: 9. The sample consisted of peripheral blood, taken before pregnancy. The sequence derives from a female donor with multiple sclerosis, enrolled in a pregnancy study. This sequence joins TRBV4-1 and TRBJ2-2; 9 nucleotides match TRBD2. The CDR3 coding sequence is TGCGCCAGCAGCCAAGTTTTGGGGACTAGCCATCCCGGGGAGCTGTTTTTT. Residues: CASSQVLGTSHPGELFF.